This TCR beta chain was obtained from a study of precursors of human CD4 cytotoxic T cells (dated by TCRdb to the late 2010s). Notes on the research overall: CD4+ memory subsets from over twelve donors in total were covered by the bulk TCR-seq analysis. Sequences for both the TCRalpha and TCRbeta chains came out of the TCR-seq analysis of 14 donors (table S7). On the study overall, not on this receptor specifically: Compared with the TCM and TEM subsets, the IL-7Rhigh and IL-7R- TEMRA subsets had more restricted TCR repertoires, marked by lower diversity and more expanded clonotypes. Only about 95% of the 14 donors were included in some bulk TCR-seq comparisons, which suggests that not every subset was available for every donor. Expanded effector clonotypes accounted for a larger share of IL-7Rhigh TEMRA clonotypes than of TEM or TCM clonotypes. According to the authors, a human observational design cannot definitively establish the direction of differentiation between precursor and effector cells.

To test whether a precursor-effector relationship exists among CD4 cytotoxic T cells, bulk UMI-based TCR sequencing was run on four sorted CD4+ memory subsets: TCM, TEM, IL-7Rhigh TEMRA, and IL-7R- TEMRA. Cells were obtained from peripheral blood mononuclear cells that had been isolated from human blood. Including cysteine and phenylalanine, the CDR3 has 17 amino acids. The entry retains the CDR3 DNA only, 51 bases that are in frame from base 1. V lost 3 bases and J lost 7 bases, and the count of bases not matched to a germline gene is 15. This clonotype occurred a few times. Its cognate antigen has yet to be identified. No base qualities exist here, and no much larger clone lies one base off it. The data were produced on an Illumina MiSeq. As for the original processing: The Shannon-Wiener index, calculated in VDJtools, was used to measure repertoire diversity. A TCRbeta clonotype was considered expanded if its clonotype frequency was 3 or more. TCRdb's own reprocessing of the public reads used fastp at Q25 and MiXCR and kept productive beta chains. Every entry covers one CDR3 protein and lists the most common genes and DNA from its rows. TCRdb, rather than the study authors, made the V and J calls. This sample gives some 790 distinct CDR3 sequences in total; approximately 15% of them show up just once. Clones ranked in the top ten supply around 7.5% of the sample.

The sequencing input was memory CD4+ T cells from blood (PBMCs). Recombination joined TRBV23-1 with TRBJ2-1, and 7 junctional nucleotides match TRBD1. TRBV23-1 is an ORF, with its function uncertain. This clonotype was sampled from a human donor in good health. The nucleotide sequence reads TGCGCCAGCAGTCATCCCAAATCCGGGACAGCGTTTAATGAGCAGTTCTTC. Its product reads: CASSHPKSGTAFNEQFF.